A single sample gave rise to the 25 T cell receptor beta chains below, sequenced in a study of blood T cells in healthy people across ages. A second PCR, run for about 7 to 11 cycles, used a sample-barcoded 5' primer plus a J-beta primer mix. TCRdb used MiXCR to reprocess the 5' RACE reads, holding one entry per CDR3 protein. Altogether roughly 1,300,000 distinct CDR3 sequences are present, around 59% being singletons, with the ten largest covering over 5%. Sample: blood. These TCRs come from a man aged 18 to 35 in good health.

The genes are TRBV4-1 and TRBJ1-6; D remains ambiguous. The CDR3 spans 16 residues. The germline V and J ends were trimmed by 1 base and 1 base, with 8 bases remaining between them. Looked up from germline, CDR1 is MGHRA and CDR2 is YSYEKL. Here the CDR3 DNA reads TGCGCCAGCAGCCAAGGCGCTCAGTCCTATAATTCACCCCTCCACTTT. Protein sequence: CASSQGAQSYNSPLHF.

This clonotype occurred once. The chain recombines TRBV7-8 with TRBJ2-7; TRBD1 agrees at 9 bases. The trim removed 10 bases at V and 4 bases at J, leaving 8 bases unmatched. The CDR3 has 13 amino acids. Germline loops: CDR1 SGHVS, CDR2 FQNEAQ. CDR3 nucleotides: TGTGCCAACTCACAGGGGGCAAGTTACGAGCAGTACTTC. It codes for CANSQGASYEQYF.

The chain carries TRBV6-2 or TRBV6-3 and TRBJ2-5, with D perhaps being TRBD1 or TRBD2 (7 bases each). Germline CDR1 MNHEY, CDR2 SVGEGT. The CDR3 contains 17 residues. The ends were cut back, 0 bases at V and 1 base at J, with 15 bases in the middle. The CDR3 loop reads CASSYSSDREGQETQYF. CDR3 in DNA: TGTGCCAGCAGTTACTCTTCCGACAGGGAGGGCCAAGAGACCCAGTACTTC.

This clonotype has a handful of counts. The CDR3 loop reads CASSGLNLGGYTF. Written as DNA, the CDR3 is TGTGCCAGCAGTGGCCTCAATTTGGGTGGCTACACCTTC. The chain couples TRBV25-1 to TRBJ1-2, with unresolved D. The V gene lost 4 bases and the J gene lost 7 bases, with 13 bases spanning the gap. From germline, CDR1 is MGHDK and CDR2 SYGVNS. The CDR3 is 13 amino acids.

This clonotype was seen just once. The rearrangement links TRBV7-9 to TRBJ2-7, with D uncertain. This CDR3 has 13 residues. Germline CDR1 is SEHNR and CDR2 is FQNEAQ (reference sequence). Trimming shortened V by 5 bases and J by 4 bases, and 12 bases separated the two germline ends. CDR3 nucleotide sequence: TGTGCCAGCAGCGCACTCAAGATTTACGAGCAGTACTTC. It specifies CASSALKIYEQYF. Full variable domain (outside the CDR3, taken from reference TRBV7-9 and TRBJ2-7): DTGVSQNPRHKITKRGQNVTFRCDPISEHNRLYWYRQTLGQGPEFLTYFQNEAQLEKSRLLSDRFSAERPKGSFSTLEIQRTEQGDSAMYLCASSALKIYEQYFGPGTRLTVT.

V is TRBV29-1 and J is TRBJ2-7, with D uncertain. Germline V lookup: CDR1 SQVTM, CDR2 ANQGSEA. The length of the CDR3 is 11 residues. The V end lost 1 base, the J end lost 7 bases, and 8 bases lay between the germline ends. The CDR3 bases are TGCAGCGTTGAAGGGGCAGAGGAGCAGTACTTC. As protein: CSVEGAEEQYF.

The V and J genes are TRBV11-2 and TRBJ2-5, with D perhaps TRBD2 (5 bases). Trimming took off 9 bases at V and 7 bases at J, with 24 bases between the two ends. Germline V lookup: CDR1 SGHAT, CDR2 FQNNGV. The CDR3 is made up of 15 amino acids. The DNA of the CDR3 is TGTGCCAGTCGCGATACCCGGGGTAGGAGTGTGACCCAGTACTTC. Translating it yields CASRDTRGRSVTQYF.

The V call is TRBV5-1, the J call TRBJ1-1; D is possibly TRBD1 (5 bases). Per germline, CDR1 SGHRS and CDR2 YFSETQ. Between the trimmed V and J ends, which lost 5 bases and 1 base, there was a span of 21 bases. CDR3 length: 17 amino acids. Here the CDR3 reads CASRSNGGWTPNTEAFF. In DNA, the CDR3 is TGCGCCAGCAGGTCAAACGGGGGGTGGACCCCGAACACTGAAGCTTTCTTT.

V and J are TRBV20-1 and TRBJ2-5; perhaps TRBD1 as D (5 bases). The CDR3 is made up of 12 amino acids. In germline, CDR1 is DFQATT, CDR2 SNEGSKA (reference sequence). The ends were cut back, 3 bases at V and 4 bases at J, with 9 bases in the middle. This chain's CDR3 is CSASTQAETQYF. DNA of the CDR3: TGCAGTGCTAGTACACAGGCAGAGACCCAGTACTTC.

The rearrangement uses TRBV3-1 and TRBJ1-2, with D unclear. The CDR3 totals 13 residues. Germline CDR1 reads LGHDT; CDR2 reads YNNKEL (reference sequence). The V end lost 2 bases, the J end lost 6 bases, and 10 bases lay between the germline ends. In DNA form, the CDR3 reads TGTGCCAGCAGCCAATTTAGAACCCATGGCTACACCTTC. Protein sequence: CASSQFRTHGYTF.

The chain employs TRBV15 and TRBJ2-7, with 14 positions matching TRBD2. The CDR3 covers 15 residues. Germline values: CDR1 LNHNV, CDR2 YYDKDF (reference sequence). With 9 bases clipped from V and 3 bases from J, the junction kept 7 bases outside the gene matches. The CDR3 spells CATRSGLAGVYEQYF. The DNA of the CDR3 is TGTGCCACTCGATCGGGACTAGCGGGAGTCTACGAGCAGTACTTC.

The V gene is TRBV20-1, the J gene TRBJ2-3; 8 bases match TRBD2. Germline V gives CDR1 DFQATT, CDR2 SNEGSKA (reference sequence). J was trimmed by 0 bases and V by 4 bases; bases with no gene match: 6. The CDR3 runs to 15 residues. CDR3 loop: CSANAGGDSTDTQYF. In DNA form, the CDR3 reads TGCAGTGCTAATGCGGGGGGAGATAGCACAGATACGCAGTATTTT.

The CDR3 nucleotides are TGTGCCACCAGCAGAGATAGGGCAGGGGGACACGAGCAGTACTTC. It yields the protein CATSRDRAGGHEQYF. V is TRBV15 and J is TRBJ2-4; 7 bases are shared with TRBD1. Matching the DNA end better, TRBJ2-7 makes the J call doubtful. Germline V CDR1 and CDR2: LNHNV, YYDKDF (reference sequence). The CDR3 consists of 15 residues.

This clonotype was seen a few times. The rearrangement links TRBV3-1 to TRBJ2-7, with D perhaps TRBD2 (6 bases). The CDR3 is 14 amino acids. Looked up from germline, CDR1 is LGHDT and CDR2 is YNNKEL (reference sequence). The germline V and J ends were trimmed by 4 bases and 3 bases, with 13 bases remaining between them. For the CDR3, the DNA is TGTGCCAGCAGCCCCGGCGGGACCTACTACGAGCAGTACTTC. This codes for CASSPGGTYYEQYF.

This clonotype was counted only a few times. The gene calls are TRBV20-1 and TRBJ1-2, with 9 bases that match TRBD1. The CDR3 totals 11 residues. The germline V gene encodes CDR1 DFQATT and CDR2 SNEGSKA (reference sequence). V shed 5 bases, J shed 8 bases, and the junction held 3 bases outside the gene matches. The CDR3 region has the DNA TGCAGTGCTGGGGACAGGGAGGGCTACACCTTC. This encodes CSAGDREGYTF.

The chain links TRBV6-5 to TRBJ2-4; 9 bases are a match to TRBD1. The J call may be incorrect, as the DNA end agrees better with TRBJ2-7. This CDR3 spans 17 amino acids. Per germline, CDR1 MNHEY and CDR2 SVGAGI. CDR3 sequence (DNA): TGTGCCAGCAGTTACCTGAGGACAGGGGAGTCGTTCTACGAGCAGTACTTC. This sequence encodes CASSYLRTGESFYEQYF.

The V call is TRBV7-9, the J call TRBJ2-7; TRBD2 aligns across 9 bases. Germline CDR1 reads SEHNR; CDR2 reads FQNEAQ (reference sequence). V trimming: 8 bases; J trimming: 2 bases; junction bases outside the gene matches: 7. This CDR3 is built from 14 residues. CDR3 sequence (DNA): TGTGCCAGCCAACTAGCGGGTCCTCCCTACGAGCAGTACTTC. Amino acids: CASQLAGPPYEQYF.

J is TRBJ2-7 and V is TRBV7-2; D possibly uses TRBD1 or TRBD2 (5 bases each). With the DNA end fitting TRBJ2-5 better, the J assignment may be wrong. The CDR3 extends over 14 amino acids. CDR1 SGHTA and CDR2 FQGNSA come from the germline V gene. The CDR3 is CASSQAGWGETQYF. CDR3 DNA: TGTGCCAGCAGCCAAGCCGGGTGGGGGGAGACCCAGTACTTC.

This clonotype came up once. V gene TRBV6-1 combines with J gene TRBJ2-4, with 13 nucleotides matching TRBD2. Per the germline V gene, CDR1 is MNHNS and CDR2 is SASEGT. Trimming removed 2 bases from V and 7 bases from J; junction bases left unmatched: 11. This CDR3 has 18 residues. CDR3 bases: TGTGCCAGCAGTGAACTTTCCGGGACTAGCGGGAATGGGAACATTCAGTACTTC. Translated: CASSELSGTSGNGNIQYF.

The V call is TRBV5-1, the J call TRBJ2-1; maybe TRBD1 (5 bases). V was trimmed by 6 bases and J by 0 bases, leaving 19 bases between them. The CDR3 is made up of 17 amino acids. Per germline, CDR1 SGHRS and CDR2 YFSETQ. CDR3 DNA: TGCGCCAGCAATATAGGGGCAGTGCCGAGCTCCTACAATGAGCAGTTCTTC. As protein: CASNIGAVPSSYNEQFF.

The chain couples TRBV6-2 or TRBV6-3 to TRBJ1-1, with D possibly matching TRBD1 (5 bases). The V gene lost 0 bases and the J gene lost 6 bases, with 8 bases spanning the gap. Germline V lookup: CDR1 MNHEY, CDR2 SVGEGT. This CDR3 comprises 13 residues. CDR3 DNA sequence: TGTGCCAGCAGTTACTCGAGGGGTCCTGAAGCTTTCTTT. Its translation: CASSYSRGPEAFF.

This clonotype was recorded once. V is TRBV5-1 and J is TRBJ2-5; D possibly corresponds to TRBD2 (6 bases). Germline CDR1 reads SGHRS; CDR2 reads YFSETQ. V lost 5 bases and J lost 11, with 22 bases in between. The CDR3 has 14 amino acids. The chain's CDR3 is CASRALAATWEQYF. CDR3 DNA: TGCGCCAGCAGGGCACTAGCAGCCACATGGGAGCAGTACTTC.

Written as DNA, the CDR3 is TGTGCCAGCAGTGAATCTGGGAACGGCTACACCTTC. It specifies CASSESGNGYTF. The J gene is TRBJ1-2, the V gene TRBV25-1, with D hard to call. CDR1 is MGHDK, CDR2 SYGVNS, per germline. The CDR3 contains 12 residues. Trimming pared 1 base from V and 8 bases from J, leaving 8 bases between.

This clonotype was seen more than once but under ten times. This chain joins TRBV14 and TRBJ2-1; TRBD2 is a possible D gene (5 bases). V was clipped by 6 bases and J by 7 bases, with 16 bases between them. CDR1 SGHDN and CDR2 FVKESK come from the germline V gene. The CDR3 sequence is 14 residues long. DNA of the CDR3: TGTGCCAGCAGTCATGAGACTATTCAGAATGAGCAGTTCTTC. The encoded protein is CASSHETIQNEQFF.

The chain joins TRBV6-1 to TRBJ1-5, with 8 positions matching TRBD1. J was trimmed by 2 bases and V by 8 bases; bases with no gene match: 11. Per the germline V gene, CDR1 is MNHNS and CDR2 is SASEGT. CDR3 length: 16 residues. CDR3 nucleotide sequence: TGTGCCAGCGGGGGGGGCCTGGGACAGGGCAATCAGCCCCAGCATTTT. This sequence encodes CASGGGLGQGNQPQHF.